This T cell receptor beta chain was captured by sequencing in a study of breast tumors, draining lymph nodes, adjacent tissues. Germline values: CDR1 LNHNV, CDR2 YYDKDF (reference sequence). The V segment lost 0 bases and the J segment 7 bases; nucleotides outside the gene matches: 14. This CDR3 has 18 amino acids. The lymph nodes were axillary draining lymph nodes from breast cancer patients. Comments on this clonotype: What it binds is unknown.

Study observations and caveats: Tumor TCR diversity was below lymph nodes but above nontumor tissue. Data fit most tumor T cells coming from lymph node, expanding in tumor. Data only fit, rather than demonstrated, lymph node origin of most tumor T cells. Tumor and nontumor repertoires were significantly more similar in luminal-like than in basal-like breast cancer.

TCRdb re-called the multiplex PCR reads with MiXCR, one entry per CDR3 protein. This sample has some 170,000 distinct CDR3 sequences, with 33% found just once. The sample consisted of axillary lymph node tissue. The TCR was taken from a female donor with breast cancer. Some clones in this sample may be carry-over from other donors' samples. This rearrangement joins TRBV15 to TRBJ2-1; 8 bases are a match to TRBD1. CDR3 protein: CATSRDARAAGTGNEQFF. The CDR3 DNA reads TGTGCCACCAGCAGAGATGCGCGGGCGGCAGGGACAGGAAATGAGCAGTTCTTC.